The rows below give T cell receptor beta chains drawn from one sample of a study of T cells in Graves' hyperthyroidism and ophthalmopathy. TCRdb independently ran MiXCR on the multiplex PCR reads; one entry per CDR3 protein. This sample has approximately 200,000 distinct CDR3 sequences, with approximately 20% found just once. Source material: blood. The receptors were sampled from a man aged 35 to 55 with Graves' hyperthyroidism. Each CDR3 is given with its conserved first and last residue. D genes are given only for firm matches. Clone size is stated in some rows and not others, as once, few, many or a class when expanded.

v_gene: TRBV27; abundance: many; j_gene: TRBJ2-3; d_gene: TRBD2; len: 16; CDR3aa: CASRPLAGGPWGTQYF; CDR3nt: TGTGCCAGCAGACCTCTAGCGGGGGGCCCTTGGGGCACGCAGTATTTT
v_gene: TRBV20-1; abundance: few; j_gene: TRBJ1-2; d_gene: .; len: 13; CDR3aa: CSARLRGGDGYTF; CDR3nt: TGCAGTGCTAGGCTTAGGGGAGGAGATGGCTACACCTTC
v_gene: TRBV29-1; abundance: .; j_gene: TRBJ2-5; d_gene: TRBD2; len: 16; CDR3aa: CSVVRTSGGVGETQYF; CDR3nt: TGCAGCGTTGTCAGGACTAGCGGGGGGGTAGGAGAGACCCAGTACTTC
v_gene: TRBV2; abundance: many; j_gene: TRBJ2-1; d_gene: .; len: 13; CDR3aa: CASSEERDNEQFF; CDR3nt: TGTGCCAGCAGTGAAGAGCGCGACAATGAGCAGTTCTTC
v_gene: TRBV2; abundance: many; j_gene: TRBJ1-1; d_gene: .; len: 14; CDR3aa: CATGTGNMNTEAFF; CDR3nt: TGTGCCACAGGAACCGGAAACATGAACACTGAAGCTTTCTTT
v_gene: TRBV7-9; abundance: few; j_gene: TRBJ1-1; d_gene: .; len: 16; CDR3aa: CASSLATGGENTEAFF; CDR3nt: TGTGCCAGCAGCTTAGCGACTGGGGGGGAGAACACTGAAGCTTTCTTT
v_gene: TRBV28; abundance: .; j_gene: TRBJ1-2; d_gene: .; len: 13; CDR3aa: CASSTNSFYGYTF; CDR3nt: TGTGCCAGCAGTACTAACAGCTTCTATGGCTACACCTTC
v_gene: TRBV6-1; abundance: .; j_gene: TRBJ2-2; d_gene: .; len: 17; CDR3aa: CASRKISGTENTGELFF; CDR3nt: TGTGCCAGCAGAAAAATTTCCGGGACGGAAAACACCGGGGAGCTGTTTTTT
v_gene: TRBV7-6; abundance: many; j_gene: TRBJ2-1; d_gene: TRBD2; len: 18; CDR3aa: CASSTVHSLAGGYNEQFF; CDR3nt: TGTGCCAGCAGCACCGTACACTCACTAGCGGGGGGGTACAATGAGCAGTTCTTC
v_gene: TRBV7-2; abundance: few; j_gene: TRBJ1-2; d_gene: .; len: 14; CDR3aa: CASSLVTGTPLGTF; CDR3nt: TGTGCCAGCAGCTTAGTCACCGGGACCCCCCTCGGTACCTTC
v_gene: TRBV12-5; abundance: many; j_gene: TRBJ2-2; d_gene: .; len: 14; CDR3aa: CASGLWENTGELFF; CDR3nt: TGTGCTAGTGGTTTGTGGGAGAACACCGGGGAGCTGTTTTTT
v_gene: TRBV5-1; abundance: many; j_gene: TRBJ2-1; d_gene: .; len: 15; CDR3aa: CASSLFAQQYNEQFF; CDR3nt: TGCGCCAGCAGCTTGTTCGCCCAGCAATACAATGAGCAGTTCTTC
v_gene: TRBV6-1; abundance: many; j_gene: TRBJ1-1; d_gene: .; len: 14; CDR3aa: CASSRGGSETEAFF; CDR3nt: TGTGCCAGCAGTCGGGGAGGGAGTGAAACTGAAGCTTTCTTT
v_gene: TRBV12-3/TRBV12-4; abundance: many; j_gene: TRBJ1-6; d_gene: TRBD1; len: 16; CDR3aa: CASSLAGTGVNSPLHF; CDR3nt: TGTGCCAGCAGTTTGGCCGGGACAGGGGTAAATTCACCCCTCCACTTT
v_gene: TRBV29-1; abundance: .; j_gene: TRBJ1-1; d_gene: .; len: 11; CDR3aa: CSVARPGLAFF; CDR3nt: TGCAGCGTTGCCCGACCGGGCCTAGCTTTCTTT
v_gene: TRBV6-2/TRBV6-3; abundance: few; j_gene: TRBJ2-1; d_gene: .; len: 17; CDR3aa: CASSYSLLGESPWRQFF; CDR3nt: TGTGCCAGCAGTTACTCCCTCCTCGGGGAGTCCCCGTGGCGGCAGTTCTTC
v_gene: TRBV27; abundance: .; j_gene: TRBJ2-1; d_gene: .; len: 15; CDR3aa: CASNFGVSSYNEQFF; CDR3nt: TGTGCCAGCAACTTCGGGGTCAGCTCCTACAATGAGCAGTTCTTC
v_gene: TRBV3-2; abundance: .; j_gene: TRBJ1-5; d_gene: .; len: 13; CDR3aa: CASSRVWNQPQHF; CDR3nt: TGTGCCAGCAGCCGAGTGTGGAATCAGCCCCAGCATTTT